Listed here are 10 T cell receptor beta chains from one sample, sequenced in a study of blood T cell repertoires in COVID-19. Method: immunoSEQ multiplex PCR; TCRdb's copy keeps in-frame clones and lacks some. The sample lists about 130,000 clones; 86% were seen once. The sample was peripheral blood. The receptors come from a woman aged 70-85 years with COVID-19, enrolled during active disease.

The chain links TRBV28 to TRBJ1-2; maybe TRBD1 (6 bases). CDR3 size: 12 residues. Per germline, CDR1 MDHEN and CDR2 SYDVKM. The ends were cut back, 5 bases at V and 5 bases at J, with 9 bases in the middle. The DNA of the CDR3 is TGTGCCAGCAGTCAGGGGCCTTATGGCTACACCTTC. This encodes CASSQGPYGYTF.

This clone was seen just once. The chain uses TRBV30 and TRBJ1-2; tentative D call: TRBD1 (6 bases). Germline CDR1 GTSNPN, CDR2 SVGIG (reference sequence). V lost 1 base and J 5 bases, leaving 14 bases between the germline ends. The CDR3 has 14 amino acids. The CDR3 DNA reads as TGTGCCTGGAGTGAGAGGGGGTCAGGATATGGCTACACCTTC. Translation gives CAWSERGSGYGYTF. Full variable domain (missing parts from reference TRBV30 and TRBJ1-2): SQTIHQWPATLVQPVGSPLSLECTVEGTSNPNLYWYRQAAGRGLQLLFYSVGIGQISSEVPQNLSASRPQDRQFILSSKKLLLSDSGFYLCAWSERGSGYGYTFGSGTRLTVV.

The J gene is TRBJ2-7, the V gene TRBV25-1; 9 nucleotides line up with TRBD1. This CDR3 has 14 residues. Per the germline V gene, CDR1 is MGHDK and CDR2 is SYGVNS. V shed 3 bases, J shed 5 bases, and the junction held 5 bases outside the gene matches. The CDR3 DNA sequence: TGTGCCAGCAGTGAGGGGGGACAGGGACACGAGCAGTACTTC. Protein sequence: CASSEGGQGHEQYF.

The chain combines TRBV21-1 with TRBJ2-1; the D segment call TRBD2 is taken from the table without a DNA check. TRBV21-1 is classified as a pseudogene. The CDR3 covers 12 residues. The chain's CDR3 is CASSIQRGEQFF. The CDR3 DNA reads TGTGCCAGCAGCATACAGCGGGGGGAGCAGTTCTTC.

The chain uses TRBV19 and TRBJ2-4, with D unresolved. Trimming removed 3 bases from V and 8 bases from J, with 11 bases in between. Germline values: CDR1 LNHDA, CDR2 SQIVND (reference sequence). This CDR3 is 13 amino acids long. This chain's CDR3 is CASSISRLDIQYF. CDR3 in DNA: TGTGCCAGTAGTATCTCCAGGTTGGACATTCAGTACTTC. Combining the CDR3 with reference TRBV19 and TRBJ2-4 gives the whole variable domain DGGITQSPKYLFRKEGQNVTLSCEQNLNHDAMYWYRQDPGQGLRLIYYSQIVNDFQKGDIAEGYSVSREKKESFPLTVTSAQKNPTAFYLCASSISRLDIQYFGAGTRLSVL.

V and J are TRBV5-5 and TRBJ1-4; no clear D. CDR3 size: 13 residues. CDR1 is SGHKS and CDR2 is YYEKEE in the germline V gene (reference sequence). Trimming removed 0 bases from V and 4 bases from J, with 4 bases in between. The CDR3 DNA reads TGTGCCAGCAGCTTGGATCTTAATGAAAAACTGTTTTTT. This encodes CASSLDLNEKLFF. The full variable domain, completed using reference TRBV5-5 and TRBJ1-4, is DAGVTQSPTHLIKTRGQQVTLRCSPISGHKSVSWYQQVLGQGPQFIFQYYEKEERGRGNFPDRFSARQFPNYSSELNVNALLLGDSALYLCASSLDLNEKLFFGSGTQLSVL.

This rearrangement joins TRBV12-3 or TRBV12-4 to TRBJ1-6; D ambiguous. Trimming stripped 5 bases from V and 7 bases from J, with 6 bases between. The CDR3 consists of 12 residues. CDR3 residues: CASSGGNSPLHF. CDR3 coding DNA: TGTGCCAGCAGTGGCGGGAATTCACCCCTCCACTTT.

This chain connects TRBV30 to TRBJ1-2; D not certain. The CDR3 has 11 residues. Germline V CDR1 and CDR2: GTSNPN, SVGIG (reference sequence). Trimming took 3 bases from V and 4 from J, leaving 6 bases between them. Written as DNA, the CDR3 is TGTGCCTGGAGCGCACTCTATGGCTACACCTTC. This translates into CAWSALYGYTF.

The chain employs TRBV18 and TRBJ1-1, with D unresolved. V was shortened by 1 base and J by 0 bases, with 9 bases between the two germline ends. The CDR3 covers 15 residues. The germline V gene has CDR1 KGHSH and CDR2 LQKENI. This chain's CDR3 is CASSPLADLNTEAFF. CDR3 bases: TGTGCCAGCTCACCACTGGCAGATTTGAACACTGAAGCTTTCTTT.

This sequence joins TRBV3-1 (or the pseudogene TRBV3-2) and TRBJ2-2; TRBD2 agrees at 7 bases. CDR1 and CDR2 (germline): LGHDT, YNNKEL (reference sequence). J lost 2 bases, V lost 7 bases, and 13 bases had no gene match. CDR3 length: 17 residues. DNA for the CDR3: TGTGCCAGCACCGACCGGGGCGGCGGGGGAAACACCGGGGAGCTGTTTTTT. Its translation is CASTDRGGGGNTGELFF.